This TCR beta chain is drawn from a study of cytomegalovirus exposure and HLA in healthy donors. General observations from the study: The study had only CMV serostatus as immune exposure information.

Primers: 60 Vbeta forward and 13 Jbeta reverse. Original processing notes: Per a later analysis, the number of unique TCR beta chains was approximately 73 million, of which 9 million to 12 million were shared. Data came from immunoSEQ multiplex PCR; TCRdb stores just in-frame clones and leaves some out. That table supplies the V and J calls and clone size; D and trimming were determined from the DNA. The sample records some 120,000 clones, 65% to 80% being singletons. Comments on this clone: Its antigen is as yet unknown.

The CDR3 is made up of 14 amino acids. Trimming took 1 base from V and 3 from J; bases not matched to a gene: 3. The germline gives CDR1 MNHNS, CDR2 SASEGT. The material sequenced was PBMCs. The origin of this receptor is a human donor in good health. V gene TRBV6-1 combines with J gene TRBJ2-7, with 7 bases that match TRBD1. The CDR3 sequence: CASSEGDSYYEQYF. CDR3 coding DNA: TGTGCCAGCAGTGAAGGGGACAGTTACTACGAGCAGTACTTC.